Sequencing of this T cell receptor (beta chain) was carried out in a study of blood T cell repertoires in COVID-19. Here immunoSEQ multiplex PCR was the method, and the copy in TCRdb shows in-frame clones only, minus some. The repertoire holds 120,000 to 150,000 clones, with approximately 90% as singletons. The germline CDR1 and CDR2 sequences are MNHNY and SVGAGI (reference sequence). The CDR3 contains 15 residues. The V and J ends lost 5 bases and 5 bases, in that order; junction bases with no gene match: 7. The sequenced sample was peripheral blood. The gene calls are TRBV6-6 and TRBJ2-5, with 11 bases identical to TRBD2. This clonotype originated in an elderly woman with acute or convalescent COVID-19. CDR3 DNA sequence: TGTGCCAGCAGTGCTAGCGGGGGGCGGAAGGAGACCCAGTACTTC. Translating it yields CASSASGGRKETQYF.